This paragraph covers one T cell receptor (delta chain) sequence. The sample belongs to a study of gamma-delta T cells after stem cell transplantation. TCRdb re-called clones from the RT-PCR reads via CATT. In the table there are around 760 delta-chain clones, more than 1% of which are singletons. Looked up from germline, CDR1 is GEAIGNYY and CDR2 is EKD. The CDR3 covers 15 residues. V shed 7 bases, J shed 5 bases, and the junction held 11 bases outside the gene matches. The chain joins TRDV2 to TRDJ1; TRDD3 aligns across 11 bases. Sequencing input: gamma-delta T cells. The receptor comes from a human donor. It is not recorded whose cells these are; they may come from a transplant donor. This chain's CDR3 is CACLPLGDTLDKLIF. The CDR3 nucleotides read TGTGCCTGCCTACCCTTGGGGGATACGCTTGATAAACTCATCTTT.